This T cell receptor beta chain was documented in a study of blood T cell repertoires in COVID-19. Study information: Acute-phase and convalescent COVID-19 samples originated in the United States, Italy and Spain.

It was during active infection that Seattle patients were enrolled and then longitudinally followed. Assay used: immunoSEQ multiplex PCR; TCRdb lists only in-frame clones, some missing. Of roughly 290,000 clones listed, 80% to 95% are singletons. The sample taken for sequencing was peripheral blood. This TCR came from a woman aged 25 to 39 with COVID-19, enrolled during active disease.

CDR3 region: CASGPGQSYGYTF. CDR3 DNA: TGTGCCAGCGGGCCGGGACAGAGCTATGGCTACACCTTC. This chain links TRBV6-5 with TRBJ1-2; 7 bases are a match to TRBD1. Trimming at V came to 8 bases and at J to 4 bases, leaving 7 bases not matched to a gene. The CDR3 has 13 residues. Germline V gene lookup returns CDR1 MNHEY and CDR2 SVGAGI.